These 23 T cell receptor beta chains originate from one sample sequenced in a study of cytotoxic CD8 clonotypes in ibrutinib-treated CLL (dated by TCRdb to the early 2020s). Library prep was done by the immunoSEQ multiplex PCR assay. Entries here come from immuneACCESS through TCRdb and include only in-frame sequences with V and J called. Some clones fail to appear in such tables; in the studies checked, an unresolved V gene covers under half of the shortfall, and the cause of the remainder is unknown. The sample profile shows approximately 92,000 clones; 70% to 80% of them were found once. Just under 25% of the sample belongs to the ten largest clones. Interpreted using the paper, the time point label stands for: less than 30 months on ibrutinib. Sample: PBMCs, taken after 24 months of ibrutinib treatment. Source of these receptors: a human donor with chronic lymphocytic leukemia.

This clone appeared a few times. This chain uses TRBV7-9 with TRBJ2-3; no reliable D call. The CDR3 has 11 residues. Looked up from germline, CDR1 is SEHNR and CDR2 is FQNEAQ (reference sequence). V lost 3 bases, J lost 5 bases, and 3 bases lay in between. Here the CDR3 DNA reads TGTGCCAGCAGCTTTGAAGATACGCAGTATTTT. As protein: CASSFEDTQYF.

This sequence joins TRBV18 and TRBJ2-6; 10 positions match TRBD1. Germline V gene sequence: CDR1 KGHSH, CDR2 LQKENI. The CDR3 is 17 amino acids. The V gene end was trimmed by 2 bases and the J gene end by 3 bases; junction bases not matched to a gene: 4. CDR3 amino acids: CASSPGTGASGANVLTF. The DNA of the CDR3 is TGTGCCAGCTCACCAGGGACAGGGGCGAGTGGGGCCAACGTCCTGACTTTC. Variable domain in full (rest from reference TRBV18 and TRBJ2-6): NAGVMQNPRHLVRRRGQEARLRCSPMKGHSHVYWYRQLPEEGLKFMVYLQKENIIDESGMPKERFSAEFPKEGPSILRIQQVVRGDSAAYFCASSPGTGASGANVLTFGAGSRLTVL.

The chain is built from TRBV25-1 and TRBJ2-7; D gene uncertain. This CDR3 is 10 amino acids long. From germline, CDR1 is MGHDK and CDR2 SYGVNS. V was pared by 7 bases and J by 2 bases, with 3 bases between. DNA for the CDR3: TGTGCCAGCACCCCCTACGAGCAGTACTTC. It specifies CASTPYEQYF.

The chain has TRBV4-2 and TRBJ1-5, with D possibly matching TRBD1 (5 bases). The CDR3 is made up of 16 amino acids. Per the germline V gene, CDR1 is LGHNA and CDR2 is YNFKEQ. Trimming shortened V by 0 bases and J by 0 bases, and 9 bases separated the two germline ends. The CDR3 DNA is TGTGCCAGCAGCCAAGAGCAGGGTGGTAGCAATCAGCCCCAGCATTTT. Translating gives CASSQEQGGSNQPQHF.

The chain is built from TRBV2 and TRBJ1-5; 8 bases fit TRBD1. V lost 1 base to trimming and J lost 0 bases; unmatched junction nucleotides: 5. The CDR3 contains 17 residues. In germline, CDR1 is SNHLY, CDR2 FYNNEI. This CDR3 is CASSEGTGSYSNQPQHF. The CDR3 nucleotides read TGTGCCAGCAGTGAAGGGACAGGGAGTTATAGCAATCAGCCCCAGCATTTT.

The chain combines TRBV10-2 with TRBJ2-5, with TRBD2 as a possible D gene (5 bases). V was shortened by 8 bases and J by 2 bases, with 15 bases between the two germline ends. CDR3 length equals 14 residues. Germline values: CDR1 WSHSY, CDR2 SAAADI. The CDR3: CASLPGSGQETQYF. The CDR3 DNA is TGCGCCAGCTTGCCGGGCAGCGGACAAGAGACCCAGTACTTC.

This clone showed up just a few times. The V call is TRBV27, the J call TRBJ1-1, with D hard to call. This CDR3 has 14 residues. Trimming left V 0 bases short and J 10 bases short, with 15 bases between. Germline lookup yields CDR1 MNHEY and CDR2 SMNVEV (reference sequence). CDR3 amino acids: CASSLSPLLIGAFF. In DNA form, the CDR3 reads TGTGCCAGCAGTTTATCTCCCCTATTAATAGGAGCTTTCTTT.

The chain uses TRBV7-2 and TRBJ2-1; D perhaps matches TRBD2 (7 bases). From germline, CDR1 is SGHTA and CDR2 FQGNSA. There are 17 residues in the CDR3. V was pared by 3 bases and J by 10 bases, with 25 bases between. This CDR3 is CASSLSAGEGGSGEQFF. The CDR3 coding sequence is TGTGCCAGCAGCTTGTCGGCAGGGGAGGGAGGGTCTGGAGAGCAGTTCTTC.

The chain has TRBV6-4 and TRBJ2-7, with 10 nucleotides matching TRBD2. From germline, CDR1 is MRHNA and CDR2 SNTAGT. The CDR3 sequence is 15 residues long. With V trimmed by 8 bases and J by 2 bases, 9 bases remained unmatched. The CDR3 sequence: CASPRTSGIAYEQYF. The CDR3 bases are TGTGCCAGCCCCCGGACTAGCGGCATAGCCTACGAGCAGTACTTC.

The chain carries TRBV6-5 and TRBJ1-2; 12 bases are shared with TRBD1. The ends lost 0 bases at V and 2 bases at J; junction bases unmatched: 1. This CDR3 is built from 16 residues. Germline values: CDR1 MNHEY, CDR2 SVGAGI. CDR3 region: CASSYSGTGGNYGYTF. The CDR3 DNA is TGTGCCAGCAGTTACTCTGGGACAGGGGGCAACTATGGCTACACCTTC.

This sequence joins TRBV11-1 and TRBJ2-1; D possibly uses TRBD1 or TRBD2 (6 bases each). The CDR3 is 14 residues long. The V gene's germline CDR1 is SGHAT and CDR2 FQDESV (reference sequence). Trimming left V 5 bases short and J 12 bases short, with 20 bases between. CDR3 DNA: TGTGCCAGCAGCCCGGGACGGGCCGAGGGGGGGCAGTTCTTC. Translating gives CASSPGRAEGGQFF.

This clone turned up a few times. Other DNA variants within this sample encode the same CDR3. This chain uses TRBV5-1 with TRBJ2-7; weak D call: TRBD1 (6 bases). The CDR3 contains 13 residues. V gave up 0 bases and J gave up 3 bases, with 7 bases separating them. Germline V gene data show CDR1 as SGHRS and CDR2 as YFSETQ. The CDR3 region has the DNA TGCGCCAGCAGCTTGGGACAGGTCTACGAGCAGTACTTC. Its protein is CASSLGQVYEQYF.

The chain recombines TRBV30 with TRBJ1-4, with 9 bases matching TRBD1. CDR1 GTSNPN and CDR2 SVGIG come from the germline V gene (reference sequence). There are 15 residues in the CDR3. Germline trimming cut 5 bases from V and 0 bases from J; bases unmatched to any gene: 4. The CDR3 DNA is TGTGCCTGGGGACAGGGGCTAACAACTAATGAAAAACTGTTTTTT. It translates to CAWGQGLTTNEKLFF.

The chain is built from TRBV6-1 and TRBJ1-1; D unclear. Trimming stripped 6 bases from V and 9 bases from J, with 17 bases between. The CDR3 has 13 residues. Germline CDR1 MNHNS, CDR2 SASEGT. CDR3 residues: CASRTGPERKAFF. In nucleotides, the CDR3 is TGTGCCAGCAGAACTGGACCAGAGCGTAAAGCTTTCTTT.

This clone was seen a single time. The rearrangement links TRBV11-2 to TRBJ2-5; the D gene is possibly TRBD2 (6 bases). CDR3 size: 14 residues. Germline CDR1 and CDR2: SGHAT and FQNNGV. Between the trimmed V and J ends, which lost 5 bases and 2 bases, there was a span of 12 bases. The chain's CDR3 is CASSGGTGQETQYF. DNA for the CDR3: TGTGCCAGCAGCGGAGGGACGGGACAAGAGACCCAGTACTTC.

The chain joins TRBV6-5 to TRBJ2-7; 7 bases match TRBD1. V gave up 6 bases and J gave up 0 bases; unmatched junction bases: 5. Germline-derived CDR1 and CDR2 are MNHEY and SVGAGI. CDR3 length: 14 amino acids. The CDR3 loop is CASRSGTASYEQYF. CDR3 bases: TGTGCCAGCAGATCCGGGACAGCCTCCTACGAGCAGTACTTC.

The chain employs TRBV29-1 and TRBJ2-5, with 7 bases matching TRBD2. Germline V gene sequence: CDR1 SQVTM, CDR2 ANQGSEA. This CDR3 has 16 residues. The ends lost 0 bases at V and 3 bases at J; junction bases unmatched: 10. CDR3 nucleotide sequence: TGCAGCGTTGAAGATATGCTAGCGGATAAAAAAGAGACCCAGTACTTC. Translation: CSVEDMLADKKETQYF.

This sequence joins TRBV18 and TRBJ2-3; the D gene is possibly TRBD2 (6 bases). The CDR3 is 16 residues long. Between the trimmed V and J ends, which lost 3 bases and 3 bases, there was a span of 16 bases. Germline V gives CDR1 KGHSH, CDR2 LQKENI. CDR3 in amino acids: CASSPPNQRATDTQYF. CDR3 nucleotides: TGTGCCAGCTCACCTCCCAACCAGCGGGCAACAGATACGCAGTATTTT.

The rearrangement links TRBV6-1 to TRBJ2-7; D might be TRBD2 (5 bases). The CDR3 sequence is 14 residues long. Germline assignment: CDR1 MNHNS and CDR2 SASEGT. The ends were cut back, 4 bases at V and 2 bases at J, with 12 bases in the middle. The CDR3 region has the DNA TGTGCCAGCAGTGTAAGGACTGGAACCTACGAGCAGTACTTC. Amino acid sequence: CASSVRTGTYEQYF.

Only a few counts were recorded for this clone. The chain joins TRBV7-2 to TRBJ1-5; TRBD1 is a possible D gene (6 bases). The CDR3 runs to 14 residues. V lost 5 bases and J lost 5, with 13 bases in between. Germline V gene data show CDR1 as SGHTA and CDR2 as FQGNSA. This CDR3 reads CASSAYRVDQPQHF. CDR3 sequence (DNA): TGTGCCAGCAGCGCCTACAGGGTAGATCAGCCCCAGCATTTT.

This sequence joins TRBV6-1 and TRBJ1-2; D gene uncertain. V lost 7 bases and J 5 bases, leaving 8 bases between the germline ends. The CDR3 consists of 11 residues. Germline values: CDR1 MNHNS, CDR2 SASEGT. CDR3 nucleotides: TGTGCCAGCACCCGCTTTTATGGCTACACCTTC. Its protein product is CASTRFYGYTF.

The gene calls are TRBV5-6 and TRBJ2-1; no clear D. V lost 1 base and J 0 bases, leaving 8 bases between the germline ends. The CDR3 has 15 amino acids. Germline values: CDR1 SGHDT, CDR2 YYEEEE. This CDR3 is CASSLQLSSYNEQFF. The CDR3, as DNA: TGTGCCAGCAGCTTGCAGCTTAGCTCCTACAATGAGCAGTTCTTC.

In its sample, this clone was seen a few times. This chain connects TRBV4-1 to TRBJ1-5; no clear D. The V gene lost 4 bases and the J gene lost 3 bases, with 19 bases spanning the gap. The CDR3 is 17 residues long. Germline CDR1 reads MGHRA; CDR2 reads YSYEKL. The CDR3 DNA is TGCGCCAGCAGCCGCGCCGGCTCTGGAGGGTCCAATCAGCCCCAGCATTTT. Its translation is CASSRAGSGGSNQPQHF.